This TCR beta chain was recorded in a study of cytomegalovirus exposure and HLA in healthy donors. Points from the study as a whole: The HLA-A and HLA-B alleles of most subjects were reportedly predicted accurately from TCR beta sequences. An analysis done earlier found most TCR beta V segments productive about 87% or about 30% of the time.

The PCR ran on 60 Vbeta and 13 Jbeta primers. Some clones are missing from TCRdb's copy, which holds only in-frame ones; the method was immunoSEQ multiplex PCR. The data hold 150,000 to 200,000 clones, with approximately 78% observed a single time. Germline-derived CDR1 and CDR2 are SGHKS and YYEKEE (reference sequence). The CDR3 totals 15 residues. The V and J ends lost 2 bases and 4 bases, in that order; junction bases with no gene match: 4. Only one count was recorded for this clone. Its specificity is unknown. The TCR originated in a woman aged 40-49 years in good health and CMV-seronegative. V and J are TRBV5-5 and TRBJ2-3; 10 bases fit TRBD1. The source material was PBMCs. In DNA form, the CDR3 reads TGTGCCAGCAGCTTCACCGGACAGGGGGCAGATACGCAGTATTTT. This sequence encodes CASSFTGQGADTQYF.